A selection of T cell receptor beta chains follows, all from one sample in a study of blood T cell repertoires in COVID-19. The protocol was immunoSEQ multiplex PCR, while the TCRdb copy is restricted to in-frame clones and leaves out a portion. The sample yields approximately 220,000 clones, roughly four fifths seen once. Source material: peripheral blood. These receptors all come from a middle-aged woman with active or convalescent COVID-19. Both conserved end residues are part of each CDR3. Some rows have no size entry. The others give once, few or many, or a class for an expanded clone.

clone size	V gene	J gene	CDR3 protein
once	TRBV28	TRBJ1-2	CASTDSIRGNGYTF
few	TRBV19	TRBJ2-3	CASSTGESTDTQYF
.	TRBV6-1	TRBJ2-1	CASSEAGTSGDNEQFF
.	TRBV12-3/TRBV12-4	TRBJ1-2	CADRGLEGYTF
.	TRBV4-2	TRBJ1-2	CASSQDTGYGGYTF
.	TRBV11-2	TRBJ1-1	CASSFYRGTTEAFF
.	TRBV13	TRBJ2-3	CASSLAFGGGTDTQYF
.	TRBV7-3	TRBJ2-5	CASSSTAQETQYF
.	TRBV7-8	TRBJ1-1	CASSLAAGVTEAFF
.	TRBV5-4	TRBJ2-2	CASSSQGKGVTGELFF
many	TRBV6-1	TRBJ1-1	CASSEGTGDEAFF
.	TRBV19	TRBJ2-7	CASAEAYEQYF
.	TRBV28	TRBJ1-1	CASSMTGSKGASTEAFF
.	TRBV3-1/TRBV3-2	TRBJ2-1	CASSQVGGVAGDNEQFF
.	TRBV7-8	TRBJ1-1	CASSFGWQGAIEAFF
.	TRBV11-3	TRBJ1-1	CASSLGAEAFF
once	TRBV19	TRBJ1-6	CASSRQAPNSPLHF
.	TRBV24-1	TRBJ2-5	CATSEAGQYQETQYF
.	TRBV6-5	TRBJ2-6	CASSLGVSGANVLTF
.	TRBV11-3	TRBJ2-1	CASSSREREGREQFF
.	TRBV29-1	TRBJ1-6	CSVVSGFNSPLHF
.	TRBV7-9	TRBJ2-5	CASSTGEKTQYF
.	TRBV7-9	TRBJ2-1	CASSFYFGGLSYNEQFF
.	TRBV30	TRBJ2-7	CAWGQVSSYEQYF
.	TRBV19	TRBJ2-7	CASSILPGSVYEQYF
.	TRBV5-1	TRBJ2-7	CASSLGQLYEQYF
.	TRBV6-4	TRBJ2-1	CASTPPGGSGNEQFF
.	TRBV9	TRBJ2-7	CASSPSGNTYEQYF
.	TRBV7-3	TRBJ2-3	CASSYGLATDTQYF
few	TRBV6-5	TRBJ1-5	CASSFDRDGDQPQHF
.	TRBV9	TRBJ1-1	CASSVDQDTEAFF
.	TRBV7-3	TRBJ2-2	CASSFRRAENTGELFF
.	TRBV28	TRBJ1-2	CASSLPYYGYTF
.	TRBV7-2	TRBJ2-7	CASSFRGGEQYF
.	TRBV27	TRBJ1-5	CASSLWAGNQPQHF
.	TRBV30	TRBJ1-4	CAWTTTPPGGNEKLFF
.	TRBV2	TRBJ2-3	CASSPTVSTDTQYF
once	TRBV30	TRBJ1-1	CAWSAAGPRTEAFF
.	TRBV27	TRBJ1-1	CASSTGLLNTEAFF
.	TRBV5-4	TRBJ1-2	CASSPTGQTNYGYTF
.	TRBV3-1/TRBV3-2	TRBJ2-7	CASSQVPQAAGDHEQYF
once	TRBV5-4	TRBJ2-2	CASSSPQNTGELFF